The rows below give T cell receptor beta chains drawn from one sample of a study of T-cell memory formation after mild COVID-19. TCRdb reanalysed the 5' RACE reads using MiXCR and keeps one entry per CDR3 protein. The sample contains a few hundred thousand distinct CDR3 sequences, roughly 21% of which appear only once. The specimen was PBMCs or a T cell subset sorted from them (not recorded which). The receptors were sampled from an adult woman who had mild COVID-19 (a few samples of this study predate the infection). Cell type and time point are not known. CDR3s include the opening cysteine and the closing phenylalanine or tryptophan. Each record gives: clone size, V gene, D gene, J gene, CDR3 DNA, CDR3 protein. D genes are given only for firm matches. Rows may omit the clone size; those that give it use once, few, many or a size class.

size: NA; V: TRBV7-9; D: TRBD2; J: TRBJ2-3; DNA: TGTGCCAGCAGCGTCTTAGCGGGACGGGATACGCAGTATTTT; CDR3: CASSVLAGRDTQYF
size: NA; V: TRBV11-2; D: TRBD1; J: TRBJ2-1; DNA: TGTGCCAGCAGCTTTCAGGGGGTAGAGACCCAGTTCTTC; CDR3: CASSFQGVETQFF
size: NA; V: TRBV5-4; D: NA; J: TRBJ1-1; DNA: TGTGCCAGCAGCGCACGTCCCGGGCCGCTACTAGCGGACACTGAAGCTTTCTTT; CDR3: CASSARPGPLLADTEAFF
size: few; V: TRBV19; D: NA; J: TRBJ1-2; DNA: TGTGCCAGTAGCCCGGACAGTTCCTTCTATGGCTACACCTTC; CDR3: CASSPDSSFYGYTF
size: NA; V: TRBV12-3/TRBV12-4; D: TRBD1; J: TRBJ1-1; DNA: TGTGCCAGCAGTACTGGGGACAGGGGTAACTGGGAAGCTTTCTTT; CDR3: CASSTGDRGNWEAFF
size: few; V: TRBV19; D: NA; J: TRBJ2-5; DNA: TGTGCCAGTGGGGACAGACGGGGGAGAGAGACCCAGTACTTC; CDR3: CASGDRRGRETQYF
size: few; V: TRBV7-8; D: TRBD1; J: TRBJ2-7; DNA: TGTGCCAGCAGTTCGGACAGGGTGGACTACGAGCAGTACTTC; CDR3: CASSSDRVDYEQYF
size: few; V: TRBV7-9; D: NA; J: TRBJ1-2; DNA: TGTGCCAGCAGCTTTCAAGGCGCAGGGGGCTACACCTTC; CDR3: CASSFQGAGGYTF
size: NA; V: TRBV6-6; D: NA; J: TRBJ2-3; DNA: TGTGCCAGCAGTTACTCGATTACGGGAGGCACAGATACGCAGTATTTT; CDR3: CASSYSITGGTDTQYF
size: many; V: TRBV4-2; D: TRBD2; J: TRBJ2-7; DNA: TGTGCCAGCAGCCAGAGGGCCTCCGGTGCGGGAGGGCCGGGGGAGCAGTACTTC; CDR3: CASSQRASGAGGPGEQYF
size: NA; V: TRBV12-3/TRBV12-4; D: NA; J: TRBJ2-3; DNA: TGTGCCAGCAGTTTAAGAGGGGTGGATACGCAGTATTTT; CDR3: CASSLRGVDTQYF
size: NA; V: TRBV4-3; D: NA; J: TRBJ2-5; DNA: TGCGCCAGCAGCCAAGCTCTTAGTCGGTTGGCTGAGACCCAGTACTTC; CDR3: CASSQALSRLAETQYF
size: NA; V: TRBV18; D: NA; J: TRBJ1-4; DNA: TGTGCCAGCTCACTGCAAAAATATGAAAAACTGTTTTTT; CDR3: CASSLQKYEKLFF
size: NA; V: TRBV15; D: NA; J: TRBJ2-7; DNA: TGTGCCACCAGCAGAGACCTCCACGAGCAGTACTTC; CDR3: CATSRDLHEQYF
size: few; V: TRBV5-1; D: NA; J: TRBJ2-3; DNA: TGCGCCAGCAGCTTGGTCGGGGAGACAGATACGCAGTATTTT; CDR3: CASSLVGETDTQYF
size: NA; V: TRBV20-1; D: TRBD1; J: TRBJ2-7; DNA: TGCAGTGCCGACAGGGCCTACGAGCAGTACTTC; CDR3: CSADRAYEQYF
size: few; V: TRBV20-1; D: TRBD2; J: TRBJ2-5; DNA: TGCAGTGCTAGGACTCCGCGGGGGGGGAGAGAGACCCAGTACTTC; CDR3: CSARTPRGGRETQYF
size: few; V: TRBV12-3/TRBV12-4; D: NA; J: TRBJ2-7; DNA: TGTGCCAGCAGTTCCACTGGTGTGTCTCGGGAGCAGTACTTC; CDR3: CASSSTGVSREQYF
size: few; V: TRBV20-1; D: TRBD2; J: TRBJ2-3; DNA: TGCAGTGCTAGGAGCGGAGCGGGGGGGCGGACCACAGATACGCAGTATTTT; CDR3: CSARSGAGGRTTDTQYF
size: NA; V: TRBV29-1; D: NA; J: TRBJ2-3; DNA: TGCAGCGTTGAAGTCGGGGGATCGGATACGCAGTATTTT; CDR3: CSVEVGGSDTQYF
size: NA; V: TRBV21-1; D: NA; J: TRBJ2-7; DNA: TGTGCCAGCAGCAAAGAGGGACTTTCCTACGAGCAGTACTTC; CDR3: CASSKEGLSYEQYF
size: few; V: TRBV13; D: TRBD1; J: TRBJ1-1; DNA: TGTGCCAGCAGCCCAGACAGGGGGATCACTGAAGCTTTCTTT; CDR3: CASSPDRGITEAFF
size: NA; V: TRBV3-1; D: NA; J: TRBJ1-1; DNA: TGTGCCAGCAGCCAAGTATGGGGGGGCACTGAAGCTTTCTTT; CDR3: CASSQVWGGTEAFF
size: few; V: TRBV10-3; D: NA; J: TRBJ1-6; DNA: TGTGCCGCCTCCCGGGACGGACGAAATAATTCACCCCTCCACTTT; CDR3: CAASRDGRNNSPLHF
size: NA; V: TRBV15; D: NA; J: TRBJ1-4; DNA: TGTGCCACCAGCAGAGATCTCCGGTTTAATGAAAAACTGTTTTTT; CDR3: CATSRDLRFNEKLFF
size: NA; V: TRBV15; D: TRBD2; J: TRBJ2-3; DNA: TGTGCCACCAGCCCCACCGGGACTAGCGGCGAGGTGGCAGATACGCAGTATTTT; CDR3: CATSPTGTSGEVADTQYF
size: NA; V: TRBV2; D: TRBD1; J: TRBJ2-2; DNA: TGTGCCAGCCTGGACAGGGGGCTAGTCACCGGGGAGCTGTTTTTT; CDR3: CASLDRGLVTGELFF
size: few; V: TRBV11-2; D: NA; J: TRBJ2-1; DNA: TGTGCCAGCAGCCCAATTAGCGGAGGTCGTTACAATGAGCAGTTCTTC; CDR3: CASSPISGGRYNEQFF